The 22 T cell receptor beta chains reported below all come from one sample, sequenced in a study of blood T cell repertoires in COVID-19. Sequenced by immunoSEQ multiplex PCR; TCRdb stores in-frame clones only, minus some. Of under 300,000 clones listed, 86% are singletons. Specimen: PBMCs or T cells enriched from blood (not recorded which). These receptor sequences come from a woman aged 40 to 55 with acute COVID-19.

V usage is TRBV7-8 and J usage is TRBJ2-2; 7 bases line up with TRBD1. The CDR3 is made up of 15 amino acids. Germline V gene sequence: CDR1 SGHVS, CDR2 FQNEAQ. Germline trimming cut 5 bases from V and 3 bases from J; bases unmatched to any gene: 6. Here the CDR3 DNA reads TGTGCCAGCAGCCCTAGGACAGGCGACACCGGGGAGCTGTTTTTT. Translating gives CASSPRTGDTGELFF.

CDR3 amino acids: CASSLVLAGTDTQYF. The CDR3 bases are TGCGCCAGCAGCTTGGTACTAGCGGGCACAGATACGCAGTATTTT. This sequence joins TRBV5-1 and TRBJ2-3; the match to TRBD2 covers 8 bases. This CDR3 comprises 15 residues. CDR1 SGHRS and CDR2 YFSETQ come from the germline V gene. The ends lost 0 bases at V and 1 base at J; junction bases unmatched: 1.

The DNA of the CDR3 is TGTGCCAGCAGCGGCGGACATATTCAAGAGACCCAGTACTTC. Translation gives CASSGGHIQETQYF. The rearrangement links TRBV9 to TRBJ2-5; perhaps TRBD1 as D (5 bases). Germline loops: CDR1 SGDLS, CDR2 YYNGEE. The germline V and J ends were trimmed by 3 bases and 2 bases, with 11 bases remaining between them. The CDR3 covers 14 residues. The entire variable domain, with the rest obtained from reference TRBV9 and TRBJ2-5, is as follows: DSGVTQTPKHLITATGQRVTLRCSPRSGDLSVYWYQQSLDQGLQFLIQYYNGEERAKGNILERFSAQQFPDLHSELNLSSLELGDSALYFCASSGGHIQETQYFGPGTRLLVL.

The CDR3 DNA follows: TGTGCCAGCAGCTTCCCCGGGACTAGCGGGCCCCGTGCCCTCTACAATGAGCAGTTCTTC. Its translation is CASSFPGTSGPRALYNEQFF. This rearrangement joins TRBV7-6 to TRBJ2-1; TRBD2 matches 12 bases. V trimming: 3 bases; J trimming: 3 bases; junction bases outside the gene matches: 15. Germline CDR1 reads SGHVS; CDR2 reads FNYEAQ. This CDR3 region has 20 residues.

The V call is TRBV7-9, the J call TRBJ1-2, with 9 bases lining up with TRBD1. Germline V lookup: CDR1 SEHNR, CDR2 FQNEAQ (reference sequence). V shed 5 bases and J 0 bases; nucleotides not matched to a gene: 4. The CDR3 spans 15 residues. The CDR3 spells CASSIGTGTNYGYTF. CDR3 in DNA: TGTGCCAGCAGCATAGGGACAGGGACTAACTATGGCTACACCTTC. The whole variable domain, filled in from reference TRBV7-9 and TRBJ1-2, reads DTGVSQNPRHKITKRGQNVTFRCDPISEHNRLYWYRQTLGQGPEFLTYFQNEAQLEKSRLLSDRFSAERPKGSFSTLEIQRTEQGDSAMYLCASSIGTGTNYGYTFGSGTRLTVV.

The chain joins TRBV25-1 to TRBJ2-5; the match to TRBD2 covers 10 bases. This CDR3 has 14 amino acids. CDR1 is MGHDK and CDR2 is SYGVNS in the germline V gene. V shed 3 bases and J 5 bases; nucleotides not matched to a gene: 3. The CDR3, as DNA: TGTGCCAGCAGTGAGACTAGCGGGCACGAGACCCAGTACTTC. Translated, it gives CASSETSGHETQYF.

The rearrangement uses TRBV11-3 and TRBJ1-1, with 7 bases identical to TRBD1. The CDR3 contains 16 residues. V gave up 1 base and J gave up 4 bases; unmatched junction bases: 9. Germline CDR1 and CDR2: SGHNT and YENEEA. The CDR3 protein is CASSLGVTGYGTEAFF. In DNA form, the CDR3 reads TGTGCCAGCAGCTTAGGCGTGACAGGGTACGGCACTGAAGCTTTCTTT.

The V gene is TRBV5-1, the J gene TRBJ1-1, with 8 bases aligning to TRBD1. V lost 4 bases and J lost 6; bases outside the gene matches: 11. The CDR3 sequence is 15 residues long. Germline V CDR1 and CDR2: SGHRS, YFSETQ. As DNA, the CDR3 is TGCGCCAGCAGCCCCGGTGGGGGGACAGGATCTGAAGCTTTCTTT. As protein: CASSPGGGTGSEAFF.

The genes are TRBV2 and TRBJ2-3, with 10 bases fitting TRBD2. The CDR3 has 16 amino acids. V was pared by 5 bases and J by 6 bases, with 11 bases of the junction left unmatched. Germline lookup yields CDR1 SNHLY and CDR2 FYNNEI. The CDR3: CASSLEAGGLWDTQYF. CDR3 coding DNA: TGTGCCAGCAGTTTGGAAGCGGGAGGGCTGTGGGATACGCAGTATTTT.

V and J are TRBV6-5 and TRBJ1-2, with TRBD1 matching 8 bases. V was pared by 8 bases and J by 3 bases, with 11 bases of the junction left unmatched. Germline CDR1 reads MNHEY; CDR2 reads SVGAGI. This CDR3 is built from 15 residues. For the CDR3, the DNA is TGTGCCAGCGGACTCGGGACAGGAGGAGACTATGGCTACACCTTC. It is translated as CASGLGTGGDYGYTF.

V gene TRBV29-1 combines with J gene TRBJ2-1, with 8 nucleotides matching TRBD1. The CDR3 spans 15 residues. Per germline, CDR1 SQVTM and CDR2 ANQGSEA. Losses at the gene ends were 4 bases for V and 6 bases for J; bases not matched to a gene: 11. The CDR3 here is CSVAGGRGRGNEQFF. In DNA form, the CDR3 reads TGCAGCGTTGCTGGGGGCAGGGGGCGTGGCAATGAGCAGTTCTTC.

The sample holds a few counts of this clone. The chain is built from TRBV7-9 and TRBJ2-1, with 8 bases that match TRBD1. The V segment lost 10 bases and the J segment 4 bases; nucleotides outside the gene matches: 9. The CDR3 is 14 residues long. The germline CDR1 and CDR2 sequences are SEHNR and FQNEAQ (reference sequence). The CDR3 is CATTPGQVYNEQFF. CDR3 DNA sequence: TGTGCCACGACGCCGGGACAGGTTTACAATGAGCAGTTCTTC.

The chain carries TRBV5-5 and TRBJ1-5; no clear D gene. This CDR3 has 14 residues. Germline V CDR1 and CDR2: SGHKS, YYEKEE (reference sequence). V dropped 4 bases and J dropped 2 bases, with 10 bases sitting between them. This CDR3 is CASSPGWGNQPQHF. In nucleotides, the CDR3 is TGTGCCAGCAGCCCCGGGTGGGGCAATCAGCCCCAGCATTTT.

Only one count was recorded for this clone. CDR3 protein: CASSLAYSGTQETQYF. In DNA, the CDR3 is TGCGCCAGCAGCTTGGCCTATAGCGGGACTCAAGAGACCCAGTACTTC. This chain links TRBV5-1 with TRBJ2-5; 8 positions agree with TRBD2. The CDR3 is 16 residues long. Trimming at V came to 0 bases and at J to 2 bases, leaving 6 bases not matched to a gene. Germline lookup yields CDR1 SGHRS and CDR2 YFSETQ.

This chain joins TRBV6-1 and TRBJ1-6, with 9 bases lining up with TRBD1. This CDR3 spans 14 amino acids. V lost 3 bases and J lost 12; bases outside the gene matches: 6. The germline CDR1 and CDR2 sequences are MNHNS and SASEGT. The CDR3 loop is CASSDTGGQGPLHF. CDR3 nucleotides: TGTGCCAGCAGTGACACAGGGGGCCAAGGACCCCTCCACTTT.

The gene calls are TRBV21-1 and TRBJ1-2; TRBD1 is the table's D call, not checked against the DNA. TRBV21-1 is shown as a pseudogene. The CDR3 runs to 17 residues. The CDR3 protein is CASSNEPRTRPFYGYTF. CDR3 coding DNA: TGTGCCAGCAGCAACGAACCTCGGACACGGCCCTTCTATGGCTACACCTTC.

This chain links TRBV24-1 with TRBJ1-5; D ambiguous. CDR1 and CDR2 (germline): KGHDR, SFDVKD. This CDR3 has 14 residues. The V end lost 4 bases, the J end lost 4 bases, and 10 bases lay between the germline ends. The CDR3 loop is CATSDFGLNQPQHF. DNA of the CDR3: TGTGCCACCAGTGACTTCGGGTTAAATCAGCCCCAGCATTTT.

This clone was seen once. V gene TRBV13 combines with J gene TRBJ2-5; D might be TRBD1 (6 bases). Per the germline V gene, CDR1 is PRHDT and CDR2 is FYEKMQ (reference sequence). V dropped 6 bases and J dropped 5 bases, with 19 bases sitting between them. This CDR3 region has 15 residues. The CDR3 protein is CASSLLGRGEETQYF. The DNA of the CDR3 is TGTGCCAGCAGTCTCCTGGGCAGGGGCGAGGAGACCCAGTACTTC. The variable domain in full, completed from reference TRBV13 and TRBJ2-5, reads AAGVIQSPRHLIKEKRETATLKCYPIPRHDTVYWYQQGPGQDPQFLISFYEKMQSDKGSIPDRFSAQQFSDYHSELNMSSLELGDSALYFCASSLLGRGEETQYFGPGTRLLVL.

This chain joins TRBV2 and TRBJ1-5; 9 bases match TRBD1. The CDR3 consists of 15 residues. Per germline, CDR1 SNHLY and CDR2 FYNNEI. V was clipped by 2 bases and J by 5 bases; unmatched bases: 4. The CDR3: CASSEPGQGHQPQHF. CDR3 in DNA: TGTGCCAGCAGTGAACCGGGACAGGGTCATCAGCCCCAGCATTTT.

The V and J genes are TRBV3-1 (or the pseudogene TRBV3-2) and TRBJ2-1; 10 nucleotides align to TRBD2. Germline V CDR1 and CDR2: LGHDT, YNNKEL (reference sequence). The V gene end was trimmed by 0 bases and the J gene end by 2 bases; junction bases not matched to a gene: 4. The CDR3 has 17 residues. The chain's CDR3 is CASSQESSGRAYNEQFF. CDR3 coding DNA: TGTGCCAGCAGCCAAGAGTCGAGCGGGAGGGCCTACAATGAGCAGTTCTTC.

The chain uses TRBV15 and TRBJ2-1, with 10 bases matching TRBD2. Germline assignment: CDR1 LNHNV and CDR2 YYDKDF (reference sequence). The CDR3 covers 16 residues. With 3 bases clipped from V and 8 bases from J, the junction kept 10 bases outside the gene matches. CDR3 amino acids: CATSSEREGSYYEQFF. The CDR3 DNA follows: TGTGCCACCAGCAGTGAGCGGGAGGGAAGTTACTATGAGCAGTTCTTC.

The J gene is TRBJ2-1, the V gene TRBV21-1; the table's D call, TRBD1, has no DNA check behind it. TRBV21-1 is marked as a pseudogene. This CDR3 comprises 15 residues. In nucleotides, the CDR3 is TGTGCCAGCAGAAAACCCAGAGGGGGCTACAATGAGCAGTTCTTC. Its translation is CASRKPRGGYNEQFF.